The clone carrying this T cell receptor (beta chain) was seen just once. Its antigen is unidentified. This sample is drawn from a study of PD-1 blockade in mismatch repair-deficient tumors. Study-wide background: Patients had over ten mismatch repair-deficient cancer types and were previously treated and progressing.

Findings of the study overall: Tumor-resident clones, often absent from pretreatment blood, expanded after pembrolizumab and then contracted.

Germline V gene sequence: CDR1 SEHNR, CDR2 FQNEAQ (reference sequence). CDR3 length equals 17 residues. Between the trimmed V and J ends, which lost 5 bases and 0 bases, there was a span of 17 bases. Every patient had mismatch repair deficiency by PCR or immunohistochemistry. Sequencing used immunoSEQ multiplex PCR; TCRdb keeps in-frame clones, though not all of them. The sample has some 97,000 clones; approximately 80% are singletons. The chain has TRBV7-9 and TRBJ1-3, with D maybe TRBD1 (5 bases). The origin of this receptor is an adult with mismatch repair-deficient cancer. The sequencing used peripheral blood, collected about eight months after starting pembrolizumab. CDR3 bases: TGTGCCAGCAGCCCCTGGGGACCGCCGAGCTCTGGAAACACCATATATTTT. It codes for CASSPWGPPSSGNTIYF.